A selection of T cell receptor beta chains follows, all from one sample in a study of blood T cell repertoires in COVID-19. Repertoires were generated with immunoSEQ multiplex PCR, while TCRdb's copy carries only in-frame clones and drops some. The profile covers 300,000 to 400,000 clones, with around 90% appearing a single time and more than 7.5% taken by the ten largest. Sequenced input: peripheral blood. The receptors here all came from a man under 40 with COVID-19, enrolled during active disease. Each CDR3 is given without its conserved first and last residue. Each record gives: J gene, CDR3 length, V gene, D gene, CDR3 protein. The D gene is left open where the match is weak.

TRBJ1-1 | 14 | TRBV15 | TRBD1 | ATSRGLETDRRTAF
TRBJ1-3 | 16 | TRBV7-8 | NA | ASSFLTLSIAVGNTIY
TRBJ1-6 | 12 | TRBV5-4 | NA | ASSLDGGNSPLH
TRBJ2-3 | 12 | TRBV4-1 | NA | ASSQISSTDTQY
TRBJ1-2 | 12 | TRBV10-3 | TRBD1 | AISGGQGDYGYT
TRBJ1-5 | 15 | TRBV18 | NA | ASSPPTGGEGNQPQH
TRBJ2-6 | 13 | TRBV5-8 | NA | ASSGQNSGANVLT
TRBJ1-1 | 12 | TRBV18 | TRBD1 | ASSRGQVNTEAF
TRBJ1-1 | 12 | TRBV11-1 | TRBD1 | ASSTPGQGGGAF
TRBJ1-2 | 12 | TRBV5-4 | NA | ASSLAGGSYGYT
TRBJ1-1 | 14 | TRBV4-2 | TRBD1 | ASSQGGTGVNTEAF
TRBJ1-1 | 13 | TRBV28 | TRBD1 | ASSPTGTGNTEAF
TRBJ1-2 | 14 | TRBV11-2 | TRBD1 | ASSSEQGARTYGYT
TRBJ2-1 | 17 | TRBV19 | TRBD2 | ASSIEAGLAPIIGDEQF
TRBJ2-7 | 12 | TRBV28 | NA | ASSFQGNSYEQY
TRBJ2-1 | 14 | TRBV7-8 | TRBD2 | ASCRGEGLGINEQF
TRBJ2-7 | 12 | TRBV10-3 | NA | AITSVAGPQEQY
TRBJ1-1 | 13 | TRBV5-4 | NA | ASSLGFLEDTEAF
TRBJ2-1 | 11 | TRBV7-9 | NA | ASSFSPTSEQF
TRBJ2-1 | 15 | TRBV27 | TRBD2 | ASSLEPSGRDYNEQF
TRBJ2-1 | 13 | TRBV9 | NA | ASSVGASVGDEQF
TRBJ1-5 | 11 | TRBV7-6 | NA | ASSLTGGQPQH
TRBJ2-7 | 12 | TRBV28 | NA | ASSFASGSYEQY
TRBJ1-5 | 12 | TRBV18 | NA | ASSPGRADQPQH
TRBJ1-3 | 14 | TRBV19 | NA | ASSIVGDNAANTIY
TRBJ1-5 | 12 | TRBV7-9 | NA | ASSIGTGTSPQH
TRBJ1-5 | 13 | TRBV7-2 | NA | ASSLLYGGNQPQH
TRBJ2-1 | 13 | TRBV6-4 | TRBD2 | ASSRRERESNEQF
TRBJ2-1 | 19 | TRBV4-3 | NA | ASSQGPKVSAVREGRNEQF
TRBJ2-2 | 13 | TRBV4-1 | TRBD2 | ASSQDPGGTGELF
TRBJ2-7 | 10 | TRBV2 | TRBD2 | ASSISGYEQY
TRBJ2-3 | 14 | TRBV28 | TRBD1 | ASSPRRGRGSDTQY
TRBJ1-1 | 12 | TRBV5-4 | NA | ASSLGAGSTEAF
TRBJ2-5 | 11 | TRBV11-2 | NA | ASSPGTKETQY
TRBJ2-5 | 12 | TRBV27 | TRBD1 | ASSRTGGQETQY
TRBJ2-3 | 13 | TRBV9 | TRBD2 | ASSVVTSGEHTQY
TRBJ1-1 | 13 | TRBV25-1 | TRBD1 | ASSAGQGRGTEAF
TRBJ1-5 | 12 | TRBV19 | NA | ASRSGQLHQPQH
TRBJ1-5 | 14 | TRBV7-8 | TRBD1 | ASSYSGTGSNQPQH
TRBJ2-3 | 14 | TRBV7-2 | TRBD1 | ASSLHRTGGTDTQY
TRBJ1-4 | 12 | TRBV14 | TRBD1 | ASRPGTGSEKLF
TRBJ2-6 | 13 | TRBV6-2/TRBV6-3 | NA | ASSTRGSGANVLT
TRBJ1-1 | 11 | TRBV5-1 | NA | ASSTQGSTEAF
TRBJ1-4 | 14 | TRBV10-2 | NA | ASSEPSRGTNEKLF
TRBJ2-3 | 17 | TRBV28 | NA | ASSFYPRFSRTGTDTQY
TRBJ2-3 | 14 | TRBV27 | NA | ASSFYSNPSADTQY
TRBJ2-3 | 14 | TRBV6-4 | NA | ASSVQGGVGTDTQY
TRBJ2-1 | 15 | TRBV7-9 | NA | ASSQVGDSGRYNEQF
TRBJ2-2 | 14 | TRBV28 | TRBD2 | ASTTGGTSVGGELF
TRBJ2-2 | 11 | TRBV5-4 | NA | ASGYVSAGELF
TRBJ2-1 | 14 | TRBV5-6 | NA | ASSFGRPSSYNEQF
TRBJ2-2 | 14 | TRBV11-1 | TRBD1 | ASSLSGTGPPGELF
TRBJ2-1 | 13 | TRBV6-5 | TRBD2 | ASSPGAGGHNEQF
TRBJ2-7 | 12 | TRBV4-3 | TRBD2 | ASSQRRGGHEQY
TRBJ2-3 | 12 | TRBV5-1 | TRBD1 | ASSSGTGTDTQY
TRBJ1-4 | 9 | TRBV28 | TRBD1 | ASTKQGELF
TRBJ2-3 | 11 | TRBV7-2 | TRBD2 | ASKLAGEDTQY